Shown below are 27 T cell receptor beta chains from a single sample sequenced in a study of cytomegalovirus exposure and HLA in healthy donors. Primers included in the PCR were 60 Vbeta and 13 Jbeta primers. Profiling relied on immunoSEQ multiplex PCR, and the TCRdb table lists in-frame clones only, not all of them. The sample includes 180,000 or so clones. The sample consisted of PBMCs. The receptors shown here come from a boy younger than 18 in good health and CMV-seronegative.

In DNA form, the CDR3 reads TGTGCCAGCAGCCTGAGGGGGTACACCGGGGAGCTGTTTTTT. It is translated as CASSLRGYTGELFF. J is TRBJ2-2 and V is TRBV5-6, with D possibly being TRBD1 (6 bases). Germline V gene sequence: CDR1 SGHDT, CDR2 YYEEEE. The CDR3 totals 14 residues. The V end was cut by 4 bases, the J end by 3 bases, with 10 bases between.

This rearrangement joins TRBV4-1 to TRBJ1-6; D remains ambiguous. CDR1 and CDR2 (germline): MGHRA, YSYEKL. The CDR3 is 17 residues long. V was shortened by 3 bases and J by 1 base, with 13 bases between the two germline ends. CDR3 sequence reads: CASSQRSRESYNSPLHF. CDR3 nucleotide sequence: TGCGCCAGCAGCCAGCGCTCGCGGGAGTCCTATAATTCACCCCTCCACTTT.

V usage is TRBV19 and J usage is TRBJ1-2; 10 nucleotides align to TRBD1. CDR3 size: 14 residues. V dropped 3 bases and J dropped 3; count of bases not matched to a gene: 1. CDR1 LNHDA and CDR2 SQIVND come from the germline V gene (reference sequence). The CDR3: CASSMGTGDYGYTF. Written as DNA, the CDR3 is TGTGCCAGTAGTATGGGGACAGGGGACTATGGCTACACCTTC.

The CDR3 loop is CASTADRGWSTGNTIYF. The CDR3 coding sequence is TGTGCCAGCACCGCGGACAGGGGGTGGTCCACGGGAAACACCATATATTTT. The V gene is TRBV7-9, the J gene TRBJ1-3, with 10 bases that match TRBD1. In germline, CDR1 is SEHNR, CDR2 FQNEAQ (reference sequence). V trimming: 7 bases; J trimming: 4 bases; junction bases outside the gene matches: 13. CDR3 length equals 17 residues.

The chain uses TRBV7-8 and TRBJ2-7, with 7 bases that match TRBD2. The CDR3 contains 14 residues. V shed 5 bases, J shed 2 bases, and the junction held 6 bases outside the gene matches. CDR1 is SGHVS and CDR2 is FQNEAQ in the germline V gene. The CDR3 reads CASSLDGLAYEQYF. CDR3 DNA: TGTGCCAGCAGCCTCGACGGACTAGCCTACGAGCAGTACTTC.

J is TRBJ2-3 and V is TRBV5-4; possible D gene TRBD1, 6 bases. V was trimmed by 6 bases and J by 0 bases, leaving 14 bases between them. Germline CDR1 reads SGHNT; CDR2 reads YYREEE (reference sequence). The CDR3 runs to 15 residues. The CDR3 DNA is TGTGCCAGCACCCCTGGGGGCGGGAGCACAGATACGCAGTATTTT. It translates to CASTPGGGSTDTQYF. Using reference TRBV5-4 and TRBJ2-3 for the parts outside the CDR3, the full variable domain is ETGVTQSPTHLIKTRGQQVTLRCSSQSGHNTVSWYQQALGQGPQFIFQYYREEENGRGNFPPRFSGLQFPNYSSELNVNALELDDSALYLCASTPGGGSTDTQYFGPGTRLTVL.

This sequence joins TRBV7-2 and TRBJ1-5; TRBD1 might be the D (5 bases). This CDR3 has 14 amino acids. Per the germline V gene, CDR1 is SGHTA and CDR2 is FQGNSA. V was trimmed by 3 bases and J by 0 bases, leaving 6 bases between them. CDR3 bases: TGTGCCAGCAGCTTTCAGGGTAGCAATCAGCCCCAGCATTTT. This translates into CASSFQGSNQPQHF.

The chain couples TRBV28 to TRBJ2-1; maybe TRBD1 (5 bases). There are 16 residues in the CDR3. Per germline, CDR1 MDHEN and CDR2 SYDVKM. Trimming took off 6 bases at V and 1 base at J, with 16 bases between the two ends. This CDR3 reads CASRALDISSYNEQFF. CDR3 DNA: TGTGCCAGCAGAGCCCTGGACATTTCATCCTACAATGAGCAGTTCTTC.

The J gene is TRBJ1-2, the V gene TRBV30; D possibly corresponds to TRBD1 (5 bases). Trimming cost V 1 base and J 8 bases, with 8 bases left between them. The CDR3 has 11 amino acids. The germline CDR1 and CDR2 sequences are GTSNPN and SVGIG (reference sequence). This chain's CDR3 is CAWSGTRGYTF. The CDR3 DNA reads as TGTGCCTGGAGTGGGACACGGGGCTACACCTTC.

V is TRBV7-3 and J is TRBJ2-5; 7 nucleotides line up with TRBD2. Unmatched junction bases numbered 7, after V lost 5 bases and J lost 4 bases. CDR1 is SGHTA, CDR2 FQGTGA, per germline. The CDR3 spans 14 residues. The CDR3 coding sequence is TGTGCCAGCAGCCCGGTTTCGGGGGGAGAGACCCAGTACTTC. Translating it yields CASSPVSGGETQYF.

This chain links TRBV7-6 with TRBJ1-1; D is possibly TRBD1 (5 bases). The CDR3 contains 13 residues. Per germline, CDR1 SGHVS and CDR2 FNYEAQ. V was pared by 6 bases and J by 1 base, with 9 bases between. The chain's CDR3 is CASSPRENTEAFF. The CDR3 bases are TGTGCCAGCAGTCCCAGGGAGAACACTGAAGCTTTCTTT.

This chain joins TRBV30 and TRBJ2-5; D not certain. The J call is uncertain, as TRBJ2-7 better fits the DNA end. The CDR3 consists of 11 residues. CDR1 GTSNPN and CDR2 SVGIG come from the germline V gene (reference sequence). The CDR3 bases are TGTGCCTGGAGCACCTCCTACGAGCAGTACTTC. It translates to CAWSTSYEQYF.

The genes are TRBV4-1 and TRBJ2-7, with 12 bases fitting TRBD2. There are 14 residues in the CDR3. Germline V lookup: CDR1 MGHRA, CDR2 YSYEKL. Trimming removed 6 bases from V and 3 bases from J; junction bases left unmatched: 3. CDR3 coding DNA: TGCGCCAGCAGACAGACTAGCGGGGGCTACGAGCAGTACTTC. Translated, it gives CASRQTSGGYEQYF.

This rearrangement joins TRBV5-1 to TRBJ2-3, with D hard to call. V lost 0 bases, J lost 6 bases, and 5 bases lay in between. Germline CDR1 is SGHRS and CDR2 is YFSETQ. The CDR3 contains 12 residues. In DNA form, the CDR3 reads TGCGCCAGCAGCTTGGCCTTGGATACGCAGTATTTT. This sequence encodes CASSLALDTQYF.

The CDR3 bases are TGTGCCAGCAGTGAAGCGGGCAGGGGGACTCAGCCCCAGCATTTT. It specifies CASSEAGRGTQPQHF. This chain links TRBV2 with TRBJ1-5; 7 bases line up with TRBD1. Germline loops: CDR1 SNHLY, CDR2 FYNNEI. V was clipped by 0 bases and J by 6 bases; unmatched bases: 5. This CDR3 has 15 amino acids.

The chain is built from TRBV2 and TRBJ1-1; possibly TRBD1 for D (6 bases). The V gene's germline CDR1 is SNHLY and CDR2 FYNNEI. V was pared by 7 bases and J by 5 bases, with 20 bases between. This CDR3 is built from 15 residues. The DNA for the CDR3 is TGTGCCAGCACCGCCTCATCGGGGGGCCCGACTGAAGCTTTCTTT. The encoded protein is CASTASSGGPTEAFF.

The V call is TRBV19, the J call TRBJ1-1; 7 positions agree with TRBD1. The germline CDR1 and CDR2 sequences are LNHDA and SQIVND (reference sequence). This CDR3 is 14 amino acids long. Trimming took 3 bases from V and 1 from J; bases not matched to a gene: 2. CDR3 in amino acids: CASSMGQSNTEAFF. CDR3 nucleotides: TGTGCCAGTAGTATGGGACAGTCGAACACTGAAGCTTTCTTT.

This chain connects TRBV2 to TRBJ2-5, with D maybe TRBD1 (5 bases). CDR3 length equals 13 residues. V was pared by 1 base and J by 7 bases, with 10 bases between. Germline values: CDR1 SNHLY, CDR2 FYNNEI. The CDR3 coding sequence is TGTGCCAGCAGTGAAGAGTCTAGGGGGACCCAGTACTTC. Its translation: CASSEESRGTQYF.

V usage is TRBV7-2 and J usage is TRBJ1-2; D is possibly TRBD1 (5 bases). CDR3 size: 13 residues. The V and J ends lost 5 bases and 7 bases respectively, with 14 bases between them. CDR1 and CDR2 from the germline V gene are SGHTA and FQGNSA. CDR3 bases: TGTGCCAGCAGCCCTGGGGCAGGGCTTGGCTACACCTTC. This codes for CASSPGAGLGYTF.

The chain carries TRBV6-5 and TRBJ2-7; TRBD1 agrees at 8 bases. With V trimmed by 2 bases and J by 6 bases, 6 bases remained unmatched. Germline lookup yields CDR1 MNHEY and CDR2 SVGAGI. The CDR3 loop spans 14 amino acids. The CDR3 nucleotides are TGTGCCAGCAGTTACGAAGCAGGGGGCTTCGAGCAGTACTTC. Translation: CASSYEAGGFEQYF.

The genes are TRBV7-9 and TRBJ2-5; perhaps TRBD1 as D (5 bases). The CDR3 has 15 residues. V gave up 2 bases and J gave up 1 base, with 11 bases separating them. In germline, CDR1 is SEHNR, CDR2 FQNEAQ (reference sequence). The CDR3 bases are TGTGCCAGCAGCTTATCGGCAGGGTCCCAAGAGACCCAGTACTTC. Amino acid sequence: CASSLSAGSQETQYF.

J is TRBJ2-7 and V is TRBV27; 7 positions agree with TRBD1. V was clipped by 4 bases and J by 3 bases; unmatched bases: 3. This CDR3 spans 13 amino acids. Germline-derived CDR1 and CDR2 are MNHEY and SMNVEV (reference sequence). As DNA, the CDR3 is TGTGCCAGCAGTTCGGACAGGTACTACGAGCAGTACTTC. Protein sequence: CASSSDRYYEQYF.

V gene TRBV5-1 combines with J gene TRBJ1-6; the D is unclear. CDR1 and CDR2 from the germline V gene are SGHRS and YFSETQ. The CDR3 is 14 amino acids. The germline V and J ends were trimmed by 4 bases and 6 bases, with 11 bases remaining between them. CDR3 amino acids: CASSPEVANSPLHF. The CDR3, as DNA: TGCGCCAGCAGCCCGGAGGTTGCTAATTCACCCCTCCACTTT.

The chain uses TRBV19 and TRBJ2-3; 13 nucleotides match TRBD2. The V gene's germline CDR1 is LNHDA and CDR2 SQIVND (reference sequence). J was trimmed by 6 bases and V by 3 bases; bases with no gene match: 6. This CDR3 is 16 amino acids long. This chain's CDR3 is CASSMGTSGGADTQYF. The CDR3 DNA sequence: TGTGCCAGTAGTATGGGAACTAGCGGGGGGGCGGATACGCAGTATTTT.

The chain is built from TRBV5-1 and TRBJ1-4, with D possibly matching TRBD1 (5 bases). Between the trimmed V and J ends, which lost 4 bases and 8 bases, there was a span of 12 bases. The germline V gene encodes CDR1 SGHRS and CDR2 YFSETQ. The CDR3 totals 13 residues. The CDR3 DNA sequence: TGCGCCAGCAGCACCGGACCAGGGGAAAAACTGTTTTTT. Protein product: CASSTGPGEKLFF. The entire variable domain, with the rest obtained from reference TRBV5-1 and TRBJ1-4, is as follows: KAGVTQTPRYLIKTRGQQVTLSCSPISGHRSVSWYQQTPGQGLQFLFEYFSETQRNKGNFPGRFSGRQFSNSRSEMNVSTLELGDSALYLCASSTGPGEKLFFGSGTQLSVL.

The chain employs TRBV5-1 and TRBJ2-5; maybe TRBD1 (6 bases). The J call could be wrong; TRBJ2-7 is a better fit for the DNA end. The CDR3 is made up of 15 amino acids. Germline V lookup: CDR1 SGHRS, CDR2 YFSETQ. CDR3 DNA sequence: TGCGCCAGCAGCTTGGAAGGGGGTTCGGGCTACGAGCAGTACTTC. As protein: CASSLEGGSGYEQYF.

V and J are TRBV6-5 and TRBJ2-7; a possible D gene is TRBD2 (7 bases). V dropped 2 bases and J dropped 4 bases, with 15 bases sitting between them. The CDR3 runs 15 residues. The germline CDR1 and CDR2 sequences are MNHEY and SVGAGI. The chain's CDR3 is CASSYGGAELYEQYF. The CDR3 DNA follows: TGTGCCAGCAGTTACGGGGGGGCCGAACTTTACGAGCAGTACTTC.